This T cell receptor beta chain derives from a study of STAT5B mutations in CD4+ large granular lymphocyte leukemia. In the original processing: Lowest detectable productive clonotype frequency was 2.59 x 10-5. TCRdb's table, derived via immunoSEQ multiplex PCR, lists solely in-frame clones and lacks some. V and J calls and clone size follow that table, whereas D and trimming were derived from the DNA. Among just under 35,000 clones listed, roughly 65% were seen once. V was cut by 10 bases and J by 2 bases, with 16 bases left in between. Germline lookup yields CDR1 SNHLY and CDR2 FYNNEI. CDR3 length equals 14 residues.

The chain combines TRBV2 with TRBJ2-3; a weak D match, TRBD2 (7 bases). Sequencing was performed on CD4+ T cells from blood buffy coats. The receptor was isolated from a human donor in good health. The DNA of the CDR3 is TGTGCCACTGGACGGGGGGCCAACACAGATACGCAGTATTTT. This sequence encodes CATGRGANTDTQYF.